This entry lists 27 T cell receptor beta chains sequenced from one sample in a study of shared clonotypes between healthy human individuals. Profiled with immunoSEQ multiplex PCR; TCRdb holds only in-frame clones, not every one. Of some 1 million clones listed, about 74% are singletons. The sequenced sample was memory CD4+ T cells sorted from blood. As for subset: CD45RA-negative fraction. The receptors come from a man aged 18 to 30 in good health.

The chain recombines TRBV4-2 with TRBJ1-2, with TRBD1 matching over 9 bases. CDR3 size: 16 residues. V shed 0 bases, J shed 2 bases, and the junction held 4 bases outside the gene matches. Germline CDR1 and CDR2: LGHNA and YNFKEQ. The CDR3 coding sequence is TGTGCCAGCAGCCAAGAAGGAGGGACAGGGAACTATGGCTACACCTTC. This translates into CASSQEGGTGNYGYTF.

Only a few counts were recorded for this clone. CDR3 protein: CASSMGGQGLNTEAFF. CDR3 sequence (DNA): TGCGCCAGCAGCATGGGGGGACAGGGGTTGAACACTGAAGCTTTCTTT. This rearrangement joins TRBV5-1 to TRBJ1-1, with 10 positions matching TRBD1. The CDR3 is 16 amino acids. Trimming at V came to 4 bases and at J to 0 bases, leaving 6 bases not matched to a gene. Germline V gene lookup returns CDR1 SGHRS and CDR2 YFSETQ.

The genes are TRBV4-1 and TRBJ2-5; 10 bases map to TRBD2. The CDR3 covers 15 residues. V lost 4 bases, J lost 1 base, and 3 bases stayed unmatched. Germline lookup yields CDR1 MGHRA and CDR2 YSYEKL. This chain's CDR3 is CASSRLAGGQETQYF. The CDR3, as DNA: TGCGCCAGCAGCCGATTAGCGGGGGGCCAAGAGACCCAGTACTTC.

The chain recombines TRBV28 with TRBJ1-6; perhaps TRBD1 as D (6 bases). CDR1 and CDR2 from the germline V gene are MDHEN and SYDVKM. Trimming removed 5 bases from V and 7 bases from J, with 15 bases in between. This CDR3 is 15 amino acids long. CDR3 nucleotides: TGTGCCAGCAGTCCTACAGACAGGTCCAATTCACCCCTCCACTTT. This codes for CASSPTDRSNSPLHF.

V and J are TRBV2 and TRBJ2-2; 7 bases are shared with TRBD1. CDR3 length: 14 amino acids. The germline V gene has CDR1 SNHLY and CDR2 FYNNEI. V was pared by 8 bases and J by 7 bases, with 10 bases of the junction left unmatched. CDR3 bases: TGTGCCAGCGTCACAGGGGATTGGAACGGGGAGCTGTTTTTT. Residues: CASVTGDWNGELFF.

The sample holds a few counts of this clone. The V and J genes are TRBV2 and TRBJ1-5; 8 bases match TRBD1. The V gene's germline CDR1 is SNHLY and CDR2 FYNNEI. The CDR3 extends over 14 amino acids. Trimming removed 7 bases from V and 5 bases from J; junction bases left unmatched: 7. The CDR3 DNA reads TGTGCCAGCAATCCGGACAGGGATGATCAGCCCCAGCATTTT. It encodes CASNPDRDDQPQHF.

The chain is built from TRBV5-1 and TRBJ2-7, with D possibly being TRBD1 or TRBD2 (5 bases each). Germline V CDR1 and CDR2: SGHRS, YFSETQ. The V end was cut by 0 bases, the J end by 6 bases, with 13 bases between. The CDR3 extends over 14 amino acids. The CDR3 coding sequence is TGCGCCAGCAGCTTGGAAGGGGCAGGAGGCGAGCAGTACTTC. As protein: CASSLEGAGGEQYF. The full variable domain, in which reference TRBV5-1 and TRBJ2-7 provide the parts outside the CDR3, is KAGVTQTPRYLIKTRGQQVTLSCSPISGHRSVSWYQQTPGQGLQFLFEYFSETQRNKGNFPGRFSGRQFSNSRSEMNVSTLELGDSALYLCASSLEGAGGEQYFGPGTRLTVT.

This chain connects TRBV5-1 to TRBJ2-5, with 8 bases lining up with TRBD2. The ends lost 4 bases at V and 2 bases at J; junction bases unmatched: 4. Germline V gives CDR1 SGHRS, CDR2 YFSETQ. This CDR3 has 14 amino acids. The CDR3 bases are TGCGCCAGCAGCCGCGCGGGGGGTCAAGAGACCCAGTACTTC. Protein: CASSRAGGQETQYF.

This chain uses TRBV2 with TRBJ2-1; 15 bases agree with TRBD2. The CDR3 runs to 18 residues. Germline loops: CDR1 SNHLY, CDR2 FYNNEI. Trimming took 6 bases from V and 2 from J; bases not matched to a gene: 8. The CDR3 loop reads CASRDGLAGGRTYNEQFF. In nucleotides, the CDR3 is TGTGCCAGCAGGGACGGACTAGCGGGAGGGAGGACCTACAATGAGCAGTTCTTC. Complete variable domain (other parts from reference TRBV2 and TRBJ2-1): EPEVTQTPSHQVTQMGQEVILRCVPISNHLYFYWYRQILGQKVEFLVSFYNNEISEKSEIFDDQFSVERPDGSNFTLKIRSTKLEDSAMYFCASRDGLAGGRTYNEQFFGPGTRLTVL.

This clone was observed a few times. V and J are TRBV4-2 and TRBJ2-5, with 8 bases identical to TRBD1. V lost 1 base and J lost 0; bases outside the gene matches: 16. Germline lookup yields CDR1 LGHNA and CDR2 YNFKEQ. CDR3 length: 20 amino acids. DNA of the CDR3: TGTGCCAGCAGCCAAGGAACTGGACAGGGCTCCCCTGGGTACCAAGAGACCCAGTACTTC. This encodes CASSQGTGQGSPGYQETQYF.

This clone showed up just once. This may arise from a read error, as a much more abundant clone is one base away. The chain combines TRBV2 with TRBJ2-5, with no clear D. CDR1 and CDR2 from the germline V gene are SNHLY and FYNNEI. The CDR3 extends over 11 amino acids. Trimming removed 5 bases at V and 5 bases at J, with 6 bases between. Here the CDR3 reads CASSSWETQYF. Written as DNA, the CDR3 is TGTGCCAGCAGTTCCTGGGAGACCCAGTACTTC. Variable domain in full (rest from reference TRBV2 and TRBJ2-5): EPEVTQTPSHQVTQMGQEVILRCVPISNHLYFYWYRQILGQKVEFLVSFYNNEISEKSEIFDDQFSVERPDGSNFTLKIRSTKLEDSAMYFCASSSWETQYFGPGTRLLVL.

The J gene is TRBJ2-2, the V gene TRBV5-1; TRBD2 is a possible D gene (6 bases). The CDR3 extends over 15 amino acids. Trimming took off 0 bases at V and 4 bases at J, with 10 bases between the two ends. Germline values: CDR1 SGHRS, CDR2 YFSETQ. The CDR3 bases are TGCGCCAGCAGCTTGGAGGGCGGGACCACCGGGGAGCTGTTTTTT. The encoded protein is CASSLEGGTTGELFF.

This clone was detected ten times or more. The chain links TRBV27 to TRBJ2-7, with D possibly called TRBD1 or TRBD2 (5 bases each). V was cut by 4 bases and J by 2 bases, with 9 bases left in between. The germline V gene has CDR1 MNHEY and CDR2 SMNVEV (reference sequence). The CDR3 length is 13 residues. The CDR3 loop is CASSWDPAYEQYF. The CDR3 DNA reads as TGTGCCAGCAGTTGGGACCCAGCCTACGAGCAGTACTTC.

This clone has more than one count but fewer than ten. The chain couples TRBV10-2 to TRBJ2-7, with 9 positions matching TRBD2. Germline assignment: CDR1 WSHSY and CDR2 SAAADI. The CDR3 totals 15 residues. After removal of 4 bases from V and 3 bases from J, the junction contained 7 bases not matched to a gene. Written as DNA, the CDR3 is TGCGCCAGCAGTGGTGCGGGAGGGGTGAACTACGAGCAGTACTTC. This codes for CASSGAGGVNYEQYF.

Only a few counts were recorded for this clone. This sequence joins TRBV2 and TRBJ1-2; D is unclear. Germline V gene lookup returns CDR1 SNHLY and CDR2 FYNNEI. V was pared by 7 bases and J by 0 bases, with 18 bases between. The CDR3 length is 16 residues. The CDR3 nucleotides read TGTGCCAGCACCCTGTTAAGGACGGCGGCTAACTATGGCTACACCTTC. Translation: CASTLLRTAANYGYTF.

This clone was seen only once. The chain recombines TRBV11-2 with TRBJ2-5, with TRBD1 identical over 7 bases. Looked up from germline, CDR1 is SGHAT and CDR2 is FQNNGV. CDR3 length: 14 amino acids. The trim removed 3 bases at V and 1 base at J, leaving 2 bases unmatched. CDR3 sequence (DNA): TGTGCCAGCAGCTTGGGACAGCTCCAAGAGACCCAGTACTTC. It translates to CASSLGQLQETQYF.

The chain uses TRBV29-1 and TRBJ2-1, with 9 bases matching TRBD1. CDR1 and CDR2 from the germline V gene are SQVTM and ANQGSEA. The CDR3 has 15 residues. Trimming removed 3 bases from V and 0 bases from J; junction bases left unmatched: 3. DNA for the CDR3: TGCAGCGTTGACGGGACAGGGCGCTCCTACAATGAGCAGTTCTTC. The encoded protein is CSVDGTGRSYNEQFF.

The chain couples TRBV30 to TRBJ2-3, with D unresolved. The V end was cut by 8 bases, the J end by 4 bases, with 10 bases between. This CDR3 spans 11 amino acids. Germline V gene data show CDR1 as GTSNPN and CDR2 as SVGIG (reference sequence). The CDR3 region is CAQDGADTQYF. The CDR3 coding sequence is TGTGCCCAAGATGGGGCAGATACGCAGTATTTT.

The chain has TRBV5-1 and TRBJ2-1; a possible D gene is TRBD2 (6 bases). This CDR3 spans 15 amino acids. Trimming pared 4 bases from V and 5 bases from J, leaving 16 bases between. Per the germline V gene, CDR1 is SGHRS and CDR2 is YFSETQ. The CDR3 is CASSVTGTLNNEQFF. In nucleotides, the CDR3 is TGCGCCAGCAGCGTAACCGGGACTTTAAACAATGAGCAGTTCTTC.

CDR3 in DNA: TGTGCCAGCAGTTTAGGCGGGGGTGGCGGCACTGAAGCTTTCTTT. It specifies CASSLGGGGGTEAFF. The chain recombines TRBV28 with TRBJ1-1, with D tentatively TRBD1 (5 bases). CDR1 is MDHEN, CDR2 SYDVKM, per germline. The CDR3 is 15 residues long. Trimming pared 2 bases from V and 4 bases from J, leaving 14 bases between. Combining the CDR3 with reference TRBV28 and TRBJ1-1 gives the whole variable domain DVKVTQSSRYLVKRTGEKVFLECVQDMDHENMFWYRQDPGLGLRLIYFSYDVKMKEKGDIPEGYSVSREKKERFSLILESASTNQTSMYLCASSLGGGGGTEAFFGQGTRLTVV.

Only a few counts were recorded for this clone. The V call is TRBV7-9, the J call TRBJ2-5; the D is unclear. The ends were cut back, 8 bases at V and 3 bases at J, with 7 bases in the middle. This CDR3 is 11 amino acids long. CDR1 SEHNR and CDR2 FQNEAQ come from the germline V gene (reference sequence). The CDR3 DNA is TGTGCCAGCGTCCGGGAAGAGACCCAGTACTTC. It specifies CASVREETQYF.

This chain connects TRBV6-1 to TRBJ1-5; 7 bases line up with TRBD1. With 1 base clipped from V and 11 bases from J, the junction kept 14 bases outside the gene matches. The V gene's germline CDR1 is MNHNS and CDR2 SASEGT. The CDR3 is made up of 16 amino acids. For the CDR3, the DNA is TGTGCCAGCAGTGAAGGTGGACAGGACCTTGGGCGGTCCCAGCATTTT. Translating gives CASSEGGQDLGRSQHF.

The V and J genes are TRBV19 and TRBJ1-2; D unclear. The CDR3 loop spans 14 amino acids. Looked up from germline, CDR1 is LNHDA and CDR2 is SQIVND (reference sequence). The V end was cut by 6 bases, the J end by 1 base, with 12 bases between. CDR3 sequence: CASRSQSSNYGYTF. The CDR3 bases are TGTGCCAGTAGGTCCCAGAGCAGTAACTATGGCTACACCTTC.

The CDR3 region is CASSEAAGGTEAFF. In nucleotides, the CDR3 is TGTGCCAGCAGTGAAGCAGCAGGGGGCACTGAAGCTTTCTTT. This chain joins TRBV6-1 and TRBJ1-1; 7 nucleotides agree with TRBD1. CDR1 is MNHNS, CDR2 SASEGT, per germline. The CDR3 contains 14 residues. The trim removed 0 bases at V and 4 bases at J, leaving 2 bases unmatched.

This clone was seen only a few times. This sequence joins TRBV5-5 and TRBJ2-5; D is perhaps TRBD2 (5 bases). Germline V gene lookup returns CDR1 SGHKS and CDR2 YYEKEE (reference sequence). V lost 4 bases to trimming and J lost 5 bases, with 12 bases between them. The CDR3 covers 13 residues. CDR3 DNA sequence: TGTGCCAGCAGCGCCTCCGGGGTTGAGACCCAGTACTTC. It translates to CASSASGVETQYF.

The genes are TRBV6-5 and TRBJ1-1; 11 bases agree with TRBD1. This CDR3 spans 15 amino acids. The V segment lost 6 bases and the J segment 4 bases; nucleotides outside the gene matches: 7. From germline, CDR1 is MNHEY and CDR2 SVGAGI. CDR3 nucleotides: TGTGCCAGCAGATTCCGGGACAGGGGGGTCACTGAAGCTTTCTTT. Its translation is CASRFRDRGVTEAFF.

This clone was seen a few times. The chain carries TRBV4-3 and TRBJ1-4; the D is unclear. Germline CDR1 is LGHNA and CDR2 is YSLEER. V was shortened by 2 bases and J by 8 bases, with 18 bases between the two germline ends. CDR3 size: 16 residues. The CDR3 here is CASSQTAGDLSEKLFF. The CDR3 region has the DNA TGCGCCAGCAGCCAAACCGCCGGGGATTTGAGCGAAAAACTGTTTTTT.